Shown below are 11 T cell receptor beta chains from a single sample sequenced in a study of OX40 agonist ivuxolimab in advanced cancers. Generated by immunoSEQ multiplex PCR, the TCRdb table keeps only in-frame clones and is missing some. The table includes about 80,000 clones, approximately 83% detected once. The source was CD4+ or CD8+ T cells sorted from blood, collected in a trial of the OX40 agonist ivuxolimab. The receptor source for this set is an adult with an advanced solid tumor such as melanoma, head and neck, liver or kidney cancer.

The J gene is TRBJ2-1, the V gene TRBV28; D perhaps matches TRBD1 (6 bases). V was pared by 6 bases and J by 7 bases, with 16 bases between. Looked up from germline, CDR1 is MDHEN and CDR2 is SYDVKM. The CDR3 covers 14 residues. This CDR3 is CASSRGHPGNEQFF. The CDR3 DNA follows: TGTGCCAGCAGCCGGGGACACCCGGGTAATGAGCAGTTCTTC.

The chain recombines TRBV6-1 with TRBJ1-1; tentatively, D is TRBD1 (5 bases). Germline V gene data show CDR1 as MNHNS and CDR2 as SASEGT. V lost 7 bases to trimming and J lost 5 bases, with 14 bases between them. The CDR3 is made up of 13 amino acids. The chain's CDR3 is CASTAGRLTEAFF. DNA of the CDR3: TGTGCCAGCACGGCAGGGAGGTTAACTGAAGCTTTCTTT.

The chain links TRBV28 to TRBJ2-1; the D gene is possibly TRBD2 (6 bases). The CDR3 has 13 residues. The germline CDR1 and CDR2 sequences are MDHEN and SYDVKM. V was trimmed by 1 base and J by 8 bases, leaving 9 bases between them. The CDR3 here is CASSLYGSHEQFF. The CDR3 DNA is TGTGCCAGCAGTTTATACGGGAGCCATGAGCAGTTCTTC.

This clone was recorded only once. V and J are TRBV19 and TRBJ2-1, with 9 bases lining up with TRBD2. There are 14 residues in the CDR3. V trimming: 7 bases; J trimming: 5 bases; junction bases outside the gene matches: 6. Germline CDR1 and CDR2: LNHDA and SQIVND (reference sequence). The CDR3 sequence is CASTRTSADNEQFF. The CDR3 DNA is TGTGCCAGTACCCGGACTAGCGCAGACAATGAGCAGTTCTTC.

The CDR3 sequence is CASSVGGGAGQATQYF. The CDR3 coding sequence is TGTGCCAGCAGCGTAGGCGGGGGGGCCGGGCAAGCTACGCAGTATTTT. J is TRBJ2-3 and V is TRBV7-2, with 9 bases identical to TRBD2. CDR1 is SGHTA and CDR2 is FQGNSA in the germline V gene. V trimming: 5 bases; J trimming: 8 bases; junction bases outside the gene matches: 14. CDR3 length equals 16 residues.

Here the CDR3 DNA reads TGTGCCAGCAGTTTAAAGATAGCGGGATCCTACGAGCAGTACTTC. It yields the protein CASSLKIAGSYEQYF. The chain recombines TRBV28 with TRBJ2-7, with 8 positions matching TRBD2. Germline trimming cut 2 bases from V and 1 base from J; bases unmatched to any gene: 4. Germline CDR1 reads MDHEN; CDR2 reads SYDVKM. There are 15 residues in the CDR3.

This sequence joins TRBV4-1 and TRBJ2-4; 7 bases fit TRBD1. The CDR3 has 15 amino acids. Germline V gene data show CDR1 as MGHRA and CDR2 as YSYEKL. After removal of 4 bases from V and 7 bases from J, the junction contained 10 bases not matched to a gene. CDR3: CASSRKLTGENIQYF. The DNA for the CDR3 is TGCGCCAGCAGCCGGAAACTCACAGGGGAGAACATTCAGTACTTC.

The chain couples TRBV28 to TRBJ1-2, with TRBD1 matching 8 bases. Germline V gene data show CDR1 as MDHEN and CDR2 as SYDVKM. This CDR3 contains 14 residues. V gave up 3 bases and J gave up 2 bases; unmatched junction bases: 2. DNA for the CDR3: TGTGCCAGCAGTTTTTCAGGGGGCAACTATGGCTACACCTTC. Translated: CASSFSGGNYGYTF.

This chain uses TRBV27 with TRBJ1-1; 9 bases match TRBD1. Trimming cost V 7 bases and J 4 bases; bases outside gene matches: 7. This CDR3 is built from 14 residues. Germline V gives CDR1 MNHEY, CDR2 SMNVEV (reference sequence). The CDR3 DNA follows: TGTGCCAGCAAACCAATGACAGGGGGCACTGAAGCTTTCTTT. It codes for CASKPMTGGTEAFF.

This clone turned up a few times. The chain uses TRBV5-1 and TRBJ1-2, with D maybe TRBD1 (5 bases). The V and J ends lost 0 bases and 2 bases respectively, with 11 bases between them. Germline-derived CDR1 and CDR2 are SGHRS and YFSETQ. The CDR3 loop spans 15 amino acids. DNA of the CDR3: TGCGCCAGCAGCTTGGTAACAGGCGACAACTATGGCTACACCTTC. Protein sequence: CASSLVTGDNYGYTF.

The V call is TRBV5-4, the J call TRBJ1-1, with 9 bases aligning to TRBD1. CDR3 length: 16 amino acids. CDR1 is SGHNT and CDR2 is YYREEE in the germline V gene (reference sequence). V was clipped by 0 bases and J by 1 base; unmatched bases: 4. Here the CDR3 DNA reads TGTGCCAGCAGCTTGGCCAAGGACAGGGGGAACACTGAAGCTTTCTTT. Encoded protein: CASSLAKDRGNTEAFF.